A selection of T cell receptor beta chains follows, all from one sample in a study of cytomegalovirus exposure and HLA in healthy donors. Assay: immunoSEQ multiplex PCR; the TCRdb copy retains only in-frame clones and omits some. Of over 150,000 clones in the sample, roughly 80% are singletons; the top ten hold 2.8%. Material for sequencing was PBMCs. Receptors were obtained from a woman aged 18-35 years in good health and CMV-seropositive. Both conserved end residues are part of each CDR3. A D gene is named only where the DNA matches it firmly. A clone size is listed for some rows: how often the clone was seen (once, few, many), or a class if it is expanded.

j_gene: TRBJ2-5
v_gene: TRBV9
d_gene: TRBD2
abundance: .
CDR3nt: TGTGCCAGCAGCGTAGGGGAGTTAGCGGGGGGGCCCCAAGAGACCCAGTACTTC
CDR3aa: CASSVGELAGGPQETQYF

j_gene: TRBJ2-7
v_gene: TRBV25-1
d_gene: .
abundance: once
CDR3nt: TGTGCCAGCAGTGAATCGAACGTGGGCTACTTC
CDR3aa: CASSESNVGYF

j_gene: TRBJ1-2
v_gene: TRBV19
d_gene: .
abundance: many
CDR3nt: TGTGCCAGTAGTATGGAACAGGGAGGGTATGGCTACACCTTC
CDR3aa: CASSMEQGGYGYTF

j_gene: TRBJ1-2
v_gene: TRBV5-6
d_gene: .
abundance: .
CDR3nt: TGTGCCAGCAGCCTTGGGCGGAGGAATGGATACGGCTACACCTTC
CDR3aa: CASSLGRRNGYGYTF

j_gene: TRBJ2-3
v_gene: TRBV7-8
d_gene: TRBD1
abundance: .
CDR3nt: TGTGCCAGCAGCCCCCGAGCGGGGACAGGGGGCGCGGATACGCAGTATTTT
CDR3aa: CASSPRAGTGGADTQYF

j_gene: TRBJ2-5
v_gene: TRBV7-9
d_gene: .
abundance: once
CDR3nt: TGTGCCAGCAGCTTAATGGCTAGCCCAGAGACCCAGTACTTC
CDR3aa: CASSLMASPETQYF

j_gene: TRBJ1-6
v_gene: TRBV5-6
d_gene: TRBD1
abundance: .
CDR3nt: TGTGCCAGCAGCAACACTCGACAGGGGGAGAGTTCACCCCTCCACTTT
CDR3aa: CASSNTRQGESSPLHF

j_gene: TRBJ1-1
v_gene: TRBV5-6
d_gene: TRBD1
abundance: .
CDR3nt: TGTGCCAGCAGCATAATCCGGGACAGGGGCCGGAATAGGGCTGAAGCTTTCTTT
CDR3aa: CASSIIRDRGRNRAEAFF

j_gene: TRBJ1-2
v_gene: TRBV5-1
d_gene: .
abundance: .
CDR3nt: TGCGCCAGCTCGCGGGGGAAAACAGCGGCGGCTAACTATGGCTACACCTTC
CDR3aa: CASSRGKTAAANYGYTF

j_gene: TRBJ1-6
v_gene: TRBV9
d_gene: .
abundance: few
CDR3nt: TGTGCCAGCAGCGGAGGAGGGGAACCCCTCCACTTT
CDR3aa: CASSGGGEPLHF

j_gene: TRBJ2-3
v_gene: TRBV19
d_gene: .
abundance: .
CDR3nt: TGTGCCAGTACCTATAAAGGGAGGGGGGTAGGCACAGATACGCAGTATTTT
CDR3aa: CASTYKGRGVGTDTQYF

j_gene: TRBJ2-1
v_gene: TRBV6-5
d_gene: .
abundance: .
CDR3nt: TGTGCCAGCAGCGGACTACTTTACAATGAGCAGTTCTTC
CDR3aa: CASSGLLYNEQFF

j_gene: TRBJ1-4
v_gene: TRBV4-3
d_gene: TRBD1
abundance: .
CDR3nt: TGCGCCAGCAGCCAAGGCGGAGACAGGGGGCGTGAAAAACTGTTTTTT
CDR3aa: CASSQGGDRGREKLFF

j_gene: TRBJ1-1
v_gene: TRBV2
d_gene: TRBD1
abundance: .
CDR3nt: TGTGCCAGCAGGGGACAGGGGACCACTGAAGCTTTCTTT
CDR3aa: CASRGQGTTEAFF

j_gene: TRBJ2-5
v_gene: TRBV27
d_gene: TRBD2
abundance: once
CDR3nt: TGTGCCAGCAGAGGACTAGCGGGGACCCAGTACTTC
CDR3aa: CASRGLAGTQYF

j_gene: TRBJ1-2
v_gene: TRBV7-2
d_gene: .
abundance: .
CDR3nt: TGTGCCAGCAGCCGCCCCAGAGACAGGATCGGAGGCTACACCTTC
CDR3aa: CASSRPRDRIGGYTF

j_gene: TRBJ1-1
v_gene: TRBV4-3
d_gene: .
abundance: .
CDR3nt: TGCGCCAGCAGCCAAGCCCGCCTTCGGACTGAAGCTTTCTTT
CDR3aa: CASSQARLRTEAFF

j_gene: TRBJ1-2
v_gene: TRBV27
d_gene: TRBD1
abundance: once
CDR3nt: TGTGCCAGCAGTCCCGGGGTGACAGGGCTCTATGGCTACACCTTC
CDR3aa: CASSPGVTGLYGYTF

j_gene: TRBJ2-5
v_gene: TRBV7-6
d_gene: TRBD2
abundance: .
CDR3nt: TGTGCCAGCAGCTTTGGGAGGGAAGAGACCCAGTACTTC
CDR3aa: CASSFGREETQYF

j_gene: TRBJ2-7
v_gene: TRBV5-6
d_gene: .
abundance: .
CDR3nt: TGTGCCAGCAGCGTCGGACTGAGCTACGAGCAGTACTTC
CDR3aa: CASSVGLSYEQYF

j_gene: TRBJ2-7
v_gene: TRBV2
d_gene: TRBD1
abundance: .
CDR3nt: TGTGCCAGCAGTGAAGCAGCCGGACAGGGGTGGGACGAGCAGTACTTC
CDR3aa: CASSEAAGQGWDEQYF

j_gene: TRBJ2-7
v_gene: TRBV7-3
d_gene: .
abundance: .
CDR3nt: TGTGCCAGCAGCCCAGGGTACGAGCAGTACTTC
CDR3aa: CASSPGYEQYF

j_gene: TRBJ1-1
v_gene: TRBV15
d_gene: .
abundance: .
CDR3nt: TGTGCCACCAGCAGGACGGGGGGGCAAACTGAAGCTTTCTTT
CDR3aa: CATSRTGGQTEAFF

j_gene: TRBJ2-7
v_gene: TRBV5-1
d_gene: .
abundance: .
CDR3nt: TGCGCCAGCAGCACCCGGACTTCCAGCGAGCAGTACTTC
CDR3aa: CASSTRTSSEQYF

j_gene: TRBJ1-1
v_gene: TRBV6-5
d_gene: TRBD1
abundance: once
CDR3nt: TGTGCCAGCAGACCGGGACAGGGTTATACTGAAGCTTTCTTT
CDR3aa: CASRPGQGYTEAFF

j_gene: TRBJ1-6
v_gene: TRBV9
d_gene: .
abundance: few
CDR3nt: TGTGCCACAGGGACACATTCACCCCTCCACTTT
CDR3aa: CATGTHSPLHF

j_gene: TRBJ2-3
v_gene: TRBV19
d_gene: TRBD2
abundance: .
CDR3nt: TGTGCCAGTAGCCGCCTAGCGGGGGGGAACACAGATACGCAGTATTTT
CDR3aa: CASSRLAGGNTDTQYF

j_gene: TRBJ2-3
v_gene: TRBV10-3
d_gene: TRBD1
abundance: .
CDR3nt: TGTGCCAGTGCAGGACAGGGAGAGACAGATACGCAGTATTTT
CDR3aa: CASAGQGETDTQYF

j_gene: TRBJ2-2
v_gene: TRBV5-4
d_gene: .
abundance: few
CDR3nt: TGTGCCAGCAGCTTGGAAACTCGCGCCGGGGAGCTGTTTTTT
CDR3aa: CASSLETRAGELFF

j_gene: TRBJ2-7
v_gene: TRBV2
d_gene: TRBD1
abundance: .
CDR3nt: TGTGCCAGCAGTTCCGGACAGGCACCTTACATTAACTCCTACGAGCAGTACTTC
CDR3aa: CASSSGQAPYINSYEQYF

j_gene: TRBJ2-5
v_gene: TRBV18
d_gene: .
abundance: .
CDR3nt: TGTGCCAGCTCACCAAGGCGGTCCCAAGAGACCCAGTACTTC
CDR3aa: CASSPRRSQETQYF

j_gene: TRBJ1-5
v_gene: TRBV5-6
d_gene: .
abundance: .
CDR3nt: TGTGCCAGCAGCTTGGGCGATCAGCCCCAGCATTTT
CDR3aa: CASSLGDQPQHF

j_gene: TRBJ2-7
v_gene: TRBV11-1
d_gene: TRBD1
abundance: .
CDR3nt: TGTGCCAGCAGCTTAGACCCCTGGGACAGATACTACGAGCAGTACTTC
CDR3aa: CASSLDPWDRYYEQYF

j_gene: TRBJ1-2
v_gene: TRBV2
d_gene: TRBD1
abundance: once
CDR3nt: TGTGCCAGCCTTCGGACAGGGGGGAACTATGGCTACACCTTC
CDR3aa: CASLRTGGNYGYTF

j_gene: TRBJ2-7
v_gene: TRBV2
d_gene: .
abundance: .
CDR3nt: TGTGCCAGCAGTGAAATCGACAGCTACCATACCTACGAGCAGTACTTC
CDR3aa: CASSEIDSYHTYEQYF

j_gene: TRBJ1-4
v_gene: TRBV14
d_gene: .
abundance: .
CDR3nt: TGTGCCAGCAGCCCCGACAGGCTGAAACTGTTTTTT
CDR3aa: CASSPDRLKLFF

j_gene: TRBJ2-7
v_gene: TRBV5-6
d_gene: .
abundance: .
CDR3nt: TGTGCCAGCAGGGCCCAGAACTCCTACGAGCAGTACTTC
CDR3aa: CASRAQNSYEQYF

j_gene: TRBJ2-7
v_gene: TRBV6-5
d_gene: .
abundance: .
CDR3nt: TGTGCCAGCAGGATGGCGGCCTCCTACGAGCAGTACTTC
CDR3aa: CASRMAASYEQYF

j_gene: TRBJ1-2
v_gene: TRBV7-2
d_gene: .
abundance: .
CDR3nt: TGTGCCAGCAGCTTAACGGGGGCTAACTATGGCTACACCTTC
CDR3aa: CASSLTGANYGYTF

j_gene: TRBJ1-2
v_gene: TRBV6-1
d_gene: .
abundance: .
CDR3nt: TGTGCCAGCAGTGATGATTGGACAGGCTACACCTTC
CDR3aa: CASSDDWTGYTF

j_gene: TRBJ2-2
v_gene: TRBV5-1
d_gene: .
abundance: few
CDR3nt: TGCGCCAGCAGCTTGCAATTACAGGGAACCGGGGAGCTGTTTTTT
CDR3aa: CASSLQLQGTGELFF

j_gene: TRBJ2-1
v_gene: TRBV7-6
d_gene: TRBD2
abundance: .
CDR3nt: TGTGCCAGCAGCGTCACCGGGACTAGCGGGGGGTACAATGAGCAGTTCTTC
CDR3aa: CASSVTGTSGGYNEQFF

j_gene: TRBJ1-1
v_gene: TRBV5-1
d_gene: TRBD1
abundance: .
CDR3nt: TGCGCCAGCAGCTTAACAACGACAGGGATGAACACTGAAGCTTTCTTT
CDR3aa: CASSLTTTGMNTEAFF

j_gene: TRBJ2-7
v_gene: TRBV29-1
d_gene: .
abundance: .
CDR3nt: TGCAGCGTTGGGGCTCCGGACTACGAGCAGTACTTC
CDR3aa: CSVGAPDYEQYF

j_gene: TRBJ1-2
v_gene: TRBV9
d_gene: TRBD1
abundance: .
CDR3nt: TGTGCCAGCAGCGCGGGGGACAGGGAGAGACGCGGCTACACCTTC
CDR3aa: CASSAGDRERRGYTF

j_gene: TRBJ2-1
v_gene: TRBV12-5
d_gene: .
abundance: .
CDR3nt: TGTGCTAGTGGTTTGTCGGGCCAGGGCAATGAGCAGTTCTTC
CDR3aa: CASGLSGQGNEQFF

j_gene: TRBJ1-2
v_gene: TRBV10-3
d_gene: .
abundance: .
CDR3nt: TGTGCCACCCAACTAGGCTTCGGGGACTATGGCTACACCTTC
CDR3aa: CATQLGFGDYGYTF

j_gene: TRBJ1-4
v_gene: TRBV4-3
d_gene: .
abundance: .
CDR3nt: TGCGCCAGCAGCCACGGTTCACAGGCTAATGAAAAACTGTTTTTT
CDR3aa: CASSHGSQANEKLFF

j_gene: TRBJ2-2
v_gene: TRBV7-8
d_gene: TRBD2
abundance: .
CDR3nt: TGTGCCAGCAGCCCGAGGACTAGCGGGGCGGGGGAGCTGTTTTTT
CDR3aa: CASSPRTSGAGELFF

j_gene: TRBJ2-3
v_gene: TRBV18
d_gene: TRBD1
abundance: .
CDR3nt: TGTGCCAGCTCACCGCGGGGACAGGGTAGGGATACGCAGTATTTT
CDR3aa: CASSPRGQGRDTQYF

j_gene: TRBJ2-5
v_gene: TRBV9
d_gene: .
abundance: .
CDR3nt: TGTGCCAGCAGCGGCCGGACAGTCCAAGAGACCCAGTACTTC
CDR3aa: CASSGRTVQETQYF

j_gene: TRBJ2-1
v_gene: TRBV7-9
d_gene: TRBD1
abundance: .
CDR3nt: TGTGCCAGCAGCAGACAGGGGGTAGATGAGCAGTTCTTC
CDR3aa: CASSRQGVDEQFF

j_gene: TRBJ2-3
v_gene: TRBV6-6
d_gene: .
abundance: .
CDR3nt: TGTGCCAGCAGTTACTCTCTCACAGATACGCAGTATTTT
CDR3aa: CASSYSLTDTQYF

j_gene: TRBJ2-5
v_gene: TRBV7-9
d_gene: TRBD1
abundance: .
CDR3nt: TGTGCCAGCAGCTCCCTTGACAGGGAAGAAAAAACACAAGAGACCCAGTACTTC
CDR3aa: CASSSLDREEKTQETQYF

j_gene: TRBJ2-7
v_gene: TRBV6-5
d_gene: TRBD1
abundance: .
CDR3nt: TGTGCCAGCAGTTACTCACAGGGGCCCTACGAGCAGTACTTC
CDR3aa: CASSYSQGPYEQYF